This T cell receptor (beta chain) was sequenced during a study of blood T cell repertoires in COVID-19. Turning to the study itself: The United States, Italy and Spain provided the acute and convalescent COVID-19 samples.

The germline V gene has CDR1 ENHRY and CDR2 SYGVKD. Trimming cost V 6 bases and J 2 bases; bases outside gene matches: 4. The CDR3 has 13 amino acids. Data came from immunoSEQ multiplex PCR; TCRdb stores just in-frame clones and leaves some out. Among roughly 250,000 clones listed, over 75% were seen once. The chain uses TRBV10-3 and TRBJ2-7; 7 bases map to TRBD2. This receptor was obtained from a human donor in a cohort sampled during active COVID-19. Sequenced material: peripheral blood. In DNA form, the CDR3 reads TGTGCCATCAGCGCGCGGGAGCCCTACGAGCAGTACTTC. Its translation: CAISAREPYEQYF.